One and the same sample provided the 30 T cell receptor beta chains below, sequenced in a study of blood T cell repertoires in COVID-19. Method: immunoSEQ multiplex PCR; TCRdb's copy keeps in-frame clones and lacks some. The sample gives some 150,000 clones, approximately 85% of which show up once; about 8% is in the top ten. The sequenced sample was peripheral blood. The receptors originated from a woman aged 60-70 years with COVID-19, enrolled during active disease.

The V call is TRBV9, the J call TRBJ1-6; 11 bases map to TRBD1. The CDR3 is 15 residues long. Germline assignment: CDR1 SGDLS and CDR2 YYNGEE. V lost 7 bases to trimming and J lost 7 bases; unmatched junction nucleotides: 7. Written as DNA, the CDR3 is TGTGCCAGCCGCGGGGGGACAGGGGGGAATTCACCCCTCCACTTT. Encoded protein: CASRGGTGGNSPLHF.

The genes are TRBV10-3 and TRBJ1-2, with D maybe TRBD1 (5 bases). V gave up 5 bases and J gave up 1 base, with 11 bases separating them. The CDR3 covers 14 residues. Germline assignment: CDR1 ENHRY and CDR2 SYGVKD. CDR3 residues: CAISPGRDNYGYTF. CDR3 nucleotides: TGTGCCATCAGTCCCGGCAGGGATAACTATGGCTACACCTTC.

This clone was detected only once. The V and J genes are TRBV27 and TRBJ2-1; possible D gene TRBD1, 6 bases. This CDR3 is 13 amino acids long. The ends were cut back, 5 bases at V and 9 bases at J, with 14 bases in the middle. Germline CDR1 MNHEY, CDR2 SMNVEV (reference sequence). In DNA, the CDR3 is TGTGCCAGCAGTCAAGACACAGGGACTGAGCAGTTCTTC. Protein product: CASSQDTGTEQFF.

This chain connects TRBV5-1 to TRBJ2-3; D unclear. The germline V gene has CDR1 SGHRS and CDR2 YFSETQ. The CDR3 has 12 residues. V was pared by 7 bases and J by 4 bases, with 10 bases between. The CDR3 is CASGPQADTQYF. The CDR3 DNA reads TGCGCCAGCGGGCCCCAGGCAGATACGCAGTATTTT.

The rearrangement uses TRBV3-1 (or the pseudogene TRBV3-2) and TRBJ2-6; TRBD2 is a possible D gene (6 bases). V lost 0 bases, J lost 0 bases, and 9 bases lay in between. Germline CDR1 is LGHDT and CDR2 is YNNKEL (reference sequence). This CDR3 comprises 17 residues. Here the CDR3 reads CASSQEGLNSGANVLTF. CDR3 in DNA: TGTGCCAGCAGCCAAGAGGGACTCAACTCTGGGGCCAACGTCCTGACTTTC.

The CDR3 region has the DNA TGCGCCAGCAGCCAAGAGGGCGTTTTCGTGGCCTACAATGAGCAGTTCTTC. It translates to CASSQEGVFVAYNEQFF. The V and J genes are TRBV4-3 and TRBJ2-1; D ambiguous. The CDR3 has 17 amino acids. Per germline, CDR1 LGHNA and CDR2 YSLEER. Trimming cost V 0 bases and J 2 bases, with 14 bases left between them.

J is TRBJ1-2 and V is TRBV5-4; tentative D call: TRBD1 (5 bases). V dropped 0 bases and J dropped 1 base, with 13 bases sitting between them. Germline CDR1 is SGHNT and CDR2 is YYREEE (reference sequence). The CDR3 totals 16 residues. The CDR3, as DNA: TGTGCCAGCAGCTTGGTTGGCGGGGCGGATAACTATGGCTACACCTTC. Translating gives CASSLVGGADNYGYTF.

V usage is TRBV29-1 and J usage is TRBJ2-5; TRBD1 is a possible D gene (6 bases). CDR1 is SQVTM and CDR2 is ANQGSEA in the germline V gene. With 6 bases removed from V and 7 bases from J, the gap between germline ends came to 24 bases. There are 15 residues in the CDR3. The CDR3 sequence is CSVGTLQGVSSTQYF. In nucleotides, the CDR3 is TGCAGCGTGGGAACTTTACAGGGTGTGTCGTCGACCCAGTACTTC.

The table lists this clone with a count of one. The V and J genes are TRBV18 and TRBJ1-4, with D possibly TRBD1 on 5 matching bases. The germline gives CDR1 KGHSH, CDR2 LQKENI. The CDR3 consists of 12 residues. V was clipped by 1 base and J by 14 bases, with 11 bases between them. The CDR3 loop reads CASSPRGIELFF. The DNA for the CDR3 is TGTGCCAGCTCACCACGGGGCATAGAGCTGTTTTTT.

This clone was detected once. The rearrangement links TRBV3-1 (or the pseudogene TRBV3-2) to TRBJ2-2; D is unresolved. This CDR3 region has 14 residues. V was cut by 4 bases and J by 6 bases, with 12 bases left in between. Germline loops: CDR1 LGHDT, CDR2 YNNKEL (reference sequence). CDR3 DNA sequence: TGTGCCAGCAGCCCCACGGGTGTCTCCGGGGAGCTGTTTTTT. This codes for CASSPTGVSGELFF.

The rearrangement uses TRBV5-1 and TRBJ2-7, with 8 bases matching TRBD1. Per the germline V gene, CDR1 is SGHRS and CDR2 is YFSETQ. The length of the CDR3 is 14 residues. The J segment lost 5 bases and the V segment lost 4 bases, leaving 8 bases of the junction unmatched. The CDR3 DNA is TGCGCCAGCAGCCTATGGACAGGGAAGGACGAGCAGTACTTC. Translating gives CASSLWTGKDEQYF.

This chain connects TRBV30 to TRBJ1-1; perhaps TRBD1 as D (5 bases). The germline CDR1 and CDR2 sequences are GTSNPN and SVGIG (reference sequence). This CDR3 comprises 13 residues. With 4 bases removed from V and 3 bases from J, the gap between germline ends came to 12 bases. The CDR3 nucleotides read TGTGCCTGGACCGACGGGGGGTACACTGAAGCTTTCTTT. Residues: CAWTDGGYTEAFF.

This chain connects TRBV30 to TRBJ1-2; 7 bases are shared with TRBD1. The germline V gene has CDR1 GTSNPN and CDR2 SVGIG (reference sequence). The CDR3 sequence is 12 residues long. The CDR3 DNA follows: TGTGGATTAAACAGGGGTCCCTATGGCTACACCTTC. Its translation: CGLNRGPYGYTF.

The chain carries TRBV10-2 and TRBJ1-1; TRBD1 is a possible D gene (5 bases). The CDR3 has 14 residues. Germline CDR1 WSHSY, CDR2 SAAADI. The ends were cut back, 3 bases at V and 3 bases at J, with 11 bases in the middle. The CDR3 DNA reads TGCGCCAGCAGTGACGCAGGGTGGGACACTGAAGCTTTCTTT. This sequence encodes CASSDAGWDTEAFF.

This clone has a handful of counts. This chain links TRBV4-3 with TRBJ2-2; D is perhaps TRBD2 (6 bases). V gave up 0 bases and J gave up 7 bases, with 12 bases separating them. Looked up from germline, CDR1 is LGHNA and CDR2 is YSLEER. This CDR3 comprises 15 residues. CDR3 nucleotides: TGCGCCAGCAGCCAAGAGTCTAGGCGGGGCGGGGAGCTGTTTTTT. Translating gives CASSQESRRGGELFF.

V is TRBV12-3 or TRBV12-4 and J is TRBJ2-3; D gene uncertain. The CDR3 extends over 12 amino acids. V was clipped by 6 bases and J by 8 bases, with 12 bases between them. CDR3 region: CASSRQEPTQYF. CDR3 bases: TGTGCCAGCAGCAGACAAGAGCCTACGCAGTATTTT.

The chain uses TRBV9 and TRBJ1-1, with D possibly TRBD1 on 5 matching bases. Germline CDR1 is SGDLS and CDR2 is YYNGEE. The CDR3 runs 14 residues. Trimming left V 3 bases short and J 4 bases short, with 13 bases between. CDR3 sequence reads: CASSALGGSTEAFF. DNA of the CDR3: TGTGCCAGCAGCGCGCTTGGGGGGAGCACTGAAGCTTTCTTT.

V gene TRBV6-1 combines with J gene TRBJ2-1; possible D gene TRBD2, 6 bases. The germline V gene has CDR1 MNHNS and CDR2 SASEGT. The CDR3 is 15 amino acids. Between the trimmed V and J ends, which lost 3 bases and 7 bases, there was a span of 16 bases. CDR3 DNA: TGTGCCAGCAGTGAGCGGAGGGTGAATGGGAATGAGCAGTTCTTC. As protein: CASSERRVNGNEQFF.

The chain links TRBV30 to TRBJ1-6; a possible D gene is TRBD1 (6 bases). The germline V gene encodes CDR1 GTSNPN and CDR2 SVGIG (reference sequence). This CDR3 comprises 14 residues. V was cut by 8 bases and J by 4 bases, with 15 bases left in between. The CDR3 here is CAGTWTVYNSPLHF. For the CDR3, the DNA is TGTGCCGGGACCTGGACAGTGTATAATTCACCCCTCCACTTT.

V is TRBV19 and J is TRBJ1-2, with D possibly being TRBD1 (6 bases). Germline loops: CDR1 LNHDA, CDR2 SQIVND (reference sequence). V shed 5 bases and J shed 1 base, with 14 bases lying between them. CDR3 length equals 15 residues. The CDR3 nucleotides are TGTGCCAGTAGTCTACCGGGACAATATAACTATGGCTACACCTTC. This encodes CASSLPGQYNYGYTF.

The V call is TRBV4-2, the J call TRBJ1-2; D is possibly TRBD1 (6 bases). The germline V and J ends were trimmed by 1 base and 4 bases, with 7 bases remaining between them. This CDR3 is 13 amino acids long. Germline CDR1 LGHNA, CDR2 YNFKEQ. This CDR3 reads CASSQGTAYGYTF. CDR3 in DNA: TGTGCCAGCAGCCAAGGGACAGCCTATGGCTACACCTTC.

V usage is TRBV15 and J usage is TRBJ1-4, with a possible D match to TRBD1 (5 bases). Germline lookup yields CDR1 LNHNV and CDR2 YYDKDF (reference sequence). The CDR3 runs 17 residues. V dropped 6 bases and J dropped 2 bases, with 19 bases sitting between them. The chain's CDR3 is CATSPRGSLGTNEKLFF. DNA of the CDR3: TGTGCCACCAGTCCTCGGGGGAGCCTTGGGACTAATGAAAAACTGTTTTTT.

The V and J genes are TRBV18 and TRBJ1-4, with D perhaps matching TRBD1 (5 bases). Germline V gene lookup returns CDR1 KGHSH and CDR2 LQKENI. The CDR3 contains 15 residues. Trimming removed 3 bases from V and 5 bases from J, with 13 bases in between. The chain's CDR3 is CASSPTRGYNEKLFF. CDR3 nucleotides: TGTGCCAGCTCACCTACTCGGGGGTACAATGAAAAACTGTTTTTT.

The chain has TRBV15 and TRBJ2-7; TRBD1 might be the D (6 bases). This CDR3 has 15 amino acids. The germline V and J ends were trimmed by 3 bases and 7 bases, with 19 bases remaining between them. Germline CDR1 reads LNHNV; CDR2 reads YYDKDF (reference sequence). Here the CDR3 DNA reads TGTGCCACCAGCAGGCTCACCCCAGGGGTGGGTGAGCAGTACTTC. Encoded protein: CATSRLTPGVGEQYF.

This chain connects TRBV2 to TRBJ1-6; 9 bases are a match to TRBD1. The CDR3 runs to 16 residues. Germline V lookup: CDR1 SNHLY, CDR2 FYNNEI. The V segment lost 4 bases and the J segment 0 bases; nucleotides outside the gene matches: 1. The CDR3 nucleotides are TGTGCCAGCAGTGTGACAGGGGGCTCCTATAATTCACCCCTCCACTTT. Its protein product is CASSVTGGSYNSPLHF.

The chain couples TRBV7-8 to TRBJ1-2; D may be TRBD1 (6 bases). Germline CDR1 and CDR2: SGHVS and FQNEAQ. The V gene lost 3 bases and the J gene lost 7 bases, with 18 bases spanning the gap. The CDR3 runs 15 residues. CDR3 loop: CASSFSSTGPLGYTF. The CDR3 nucleotides are TGTGCCAGCAGCTTTTCGTCCACAGGGCCCCTTGGCTACACCTTC.

The J gene is TRBJ1-3, the V gene TRBV9; D is uncertain. CDR3 length equals 18 residues. V dropped 3 bases and J dropped 4 bases, with 23 bases sitting between them. Germline CDR1 reads SGDLS; CDR2 reads YYNGEE. CDR3 sequence reads: CASSGRVNDQNFGNTIYF. CDR3 coding DNA: TGTGCCAGCAGCGGGCGGGTAAATGACCAGAACTTCGGAAACACCATATATTTT.

The chain uses TRBV21-1 and TRBJ2-3; TRBD2 is taken as the D call from the table, unchecked against the DNA. TRBV21-1 is a pseudogene. CDR3 size: 18 residues. CDR3 nucleotides: TGTGCCAGCAGCGCCCAAGGGCCCACTAGCGGGGACACAGATACGCAGTATTTT. Protein sequence: CASSAQGPTSGDTDTQYF.

This clone was found once. The chain recombines TRBV3-1 (or the pseudogene TRBV3-2) with TRBJ1-4; D perhaps matches TRBD1 (5 bases). This CDR3 contains 13 residues. Germline V gene sequence: CDR1 LGHDT, CDR2 YNNKEL (reference sequence). V lost 6 bases to trimming and J lost 7 bases, with 12 bases between them. CDR3 residues: CASSWGVFEKLFF. Written as DNA, the CDR3 is TGTGCCAGCAGTTGGGGGGTTTTTGAAAAACTGTTTTTT.

The chain is built from TRBV7-6 and TRBJ2-5, with D possibly matching TRBD1 (5 bases). The V gene's germline CDR1 is SGHVS and CDR2 FNYEAQ. V was cut by 1 base and J by 4 bases, with 19 bases left in between. The CDR3 length is 17 residues. The DNA for the CDR3 is TGTGCCAGCAGCTTAGTGACAGACCCGTACTCTGGAGAGACCCAGTACTTC. Translating it yields CASSLVTDPYSGETQYF.